Presented here are 2 T cell receptor beta chains from one specimen sequenced in a study of shared T cell receptors in the human thymus. Data came from immunoSEQ multiplex PCR; TCRdb stores just in-frame clones and leaves some out. In the table there are 650,000 to 950,000 clones, approximately 83% of which are singletons. These data also featured in a second study, about human thymus T cells.

Input material: thymocytes. The source is a girl under two years old with a congenital heart defect.

This chain joins TRBV6-6 and TRBJ1-1; tentatively, D is TRBD1 (5 bases). V lost 6 bases to trimming and J lost 5 bases, with 16 bases between them. The CDR3 has 14 amino acids. Per the germline V gene, CDR1 is MNHNY and CDR2 is SVGAGI (reference sequence). CDR3 nucleotides: TGTGCCAGCAGCCCCAGGACATGTAGGACTGAAGCTTTCTTT. Amino acids: CASSPRTCRTEAFF.

This chain connects TRBV9 to TRBJ2-7; no clear D. Between the trimmed V and J ends, which lost 0 bases and 5 bases, there was a span of 12 bases. Germline CDR1 reads SGDLS; CDR2 reads YYNGEE. The CDR3 covers 14 residues. CDR3 region: CASSVVLLNDEQYF. Here the CDR3 DNA reads TGTGCCAGCAGCGTAGTCTTACTGAACGACGAGCAGTACTTC.